The 27 T cell receptor beta chains reported below all come from one sample, sequenced in a study of T cell repertoires in cytomegalovirus infection. Their antigens are not known. TCRdb independently ran MiXCR on the reads; one entry per CDR3 protein. The sample lists a few hundred thousand distinct CDR3 sequences, 40% occurring once. This sample comprised cultured PBMCs, obtained from culture after CMV antigen stimulation. The receptor source for this set is a human donor in good health (CMV status not recorded). Some clones in this sample may be carry-over from other donors' samples.

For this clonotype: One junction end does not reproduce the germline sequence, and a read error may be involved. This chain uses TRBV12-3 or TRBV12-4 with TRBJ2-5; TRBD2 might be the D (6 bases). This CDR3 has 14 residues. The CDR3 protein is CASSPRGPGETQHF. The CDR3 region has the DNA TGTGCCAGCAGCCCCCGAGGGCCGGGGGAAACCCAGCACTTC.

The chain couples TRBV20-1 to TRBJ2-3; D is uncertain. The V end was cut by 1 base, the J end by 8 bases, with 10 bases between. The CDR3 spans 12 residues. Looked up from germline, CDR1 is DFQATT and CDR2 is SNEGSKA (reference sequence). The chain's CDR3 is CSARGLLVTQYF. CDR3 bases: TGCAGTGCTAGAGGGCTCTTGGTTACGCAGTATTTT.

This clonotype has just a few counts. CDR3 protein: CASSFRDNNEQFF. In DNA, the CDR3 is TGTGCCAGCAGCTTTCGAGACAACAATGAGCAGTTCTTC. V gene TRBV7-6 combines with J gene TRBJ2-1, with D hard to call. The germline V gene encodes CDR1 SGHVS and CDR2 FNYEAQ. The CDR3 extends over 13 amino acids. Trimming cost V 3 bases and J 5 bases, with 8 bases left between them.

The sample holds a few counts of this clonotype. V gene TRBV6-1 combines with J gene TRBJ2-7, with no clear D. Germline CDR1 MNHNS, CDR2 SASEGT. V lost 1 base and J 2 bases, leaving 9 bases between the germline ends. This CDR3 spans 14 amino acids. The CDR3: CASSEVEPTYEQYF. The CDR3 DNA reads as TGTGCCAGCAGTGAAGTAGAACCGACCTACGAGCAGTACTTC.

V is TRBV4-1 and J is TRBJ1-1; the D gene is possibly TRBD1 (5 bases). Germline assignment: CDR1 MGHRA and CDR2 YSYEKL. V shed 6 bases and J shed 3 bases, with 14 bases lying between them. The CDR3 length is 14 residues. CDR3 sequence: CASRGGVFDTEAFF. The CDR3 bases are TGCGCCAGCAGAGGAGGGGTTTTTGACACTGAAGCTTTCTTT.

In its sample, this clonotype was seen many times. The chain couples TRBV7-8 to TRBJ1-5, with a weak D call TRBD1 (6 bases). CDR1 is SGHVS, CDR2 FQNEAQ, per germline. The V end lost 3 bases, the J end lost 7 bases, and 16 bases lay between the germline ends. This CDR3 is built from 15 residues. The CDR3 spells CASSFKRGDIQPQHF. CDR3 bases: TGTGCCAGCAGCTTTAAGAGAGGGGACATCCAGCCCCAGCATTTT. Drawing the rest from reference TRBV7-8 and TRBJ1-5, the complete variable domain is GAGVSQSPRYKVAKRGQDVALRCDPISGHVSLFWYQQALGQGPEFLTYFQNEAQLDKSGLPSDRFFAERPEGSVSTLKIQRTQQEDSAVYLCASSFKRGDIQPQHFGDGTRLSIL.

This clonotype turned up a few times. This chain links TRBV7-2 with TRBJ2-4, with 12 nucleotides matching TRBD2. This CDR3 has 16 amino acids. V shed 1 base, J shed 7 bases, and the junction held 5 bases outside the gene matches. In germline, CDR1 is SGHTA, CDR2 FQGNSA. In nucleotides, the CDR3 is TGTGCCAGCAGCTTAGATTTACTAGCGGGGGGCAACATTCAGTACTTC. Protein product: CASSLDLLAGGNIQYF. The variable domain in full, completed from reference TRBV7-2 and TRBJ2-4, reads GAGVSQSPSNKVTEKGKDVELRCDPISGHTALYWYRQSLGQGLEFLIYFQGNSAPDKSGLPSDRFSAERTGGSVSTLTIQRTQQEDSAVYLCASSLDLLAGGNIQYFGAGTRLSVL.

The CDR3 loop reads CASSFGTPNEKLFF. The CDR3 nucleotides read TGTGCCAGCAGCTTCGGGACTCCTAATGAAAAACTGTTTTTT. This chain connects TRBV5-6 to TRBJ1-4, with a tentative D call TRBD1 (5 bases). The germline V gene encodes CDR1 SGHDT and CDR2 YYEEEE. V was clipped by 2 bases and J by 3 bases, with 8 bases between them. The CDR3 covers 14 residues. Looking up the rest from reference TRBV5-6 and TRBJ1-4 gives the full variable domain: DAGVTQSPTHLIKTRGQQVTLRCSPKSGHDTVSWYQQALGQGPQFIFQYYEEEERQRGNFPDRFSGHQFPNYSSELNVNALLLGDSALYLCASSFGTPNEKLFFGSGTQLSVL.

The chain employs TRBV20-1 and TRBJ2-3; TRBD2 matches 9 bases. The length of the CDR3 is 16 residues. The germline V gene has CDR1 DFQATT and CDR2 SNEGSKA (reference sequence). With V trimmed by 5 bases and J by 4 bases, 13 bases remained unmatched. Here the CDR3 reads CSAGRRAGGPPDTQYF. The CDR3 DNA reads TGCAGTGCTGGTAGGAGGGCGGGAGGGCCGCCAGATACGCAGTATTTT.

This chain connects TRBV7-9 to TRBJ2-1; a weak D match, TRBD1 (5 bases). The germline gives CDR1 SEHNR, CDR2 FQNEAQ (reference sequence). This CDR3 is 15 amino acids long. V was shortened by 2 bases and J by 5 bases, with 13 bases between the two germline ends. The CDR3 loop is CASSLNRRQHNEQFF. The CDR3 region has the DNA TGTGCCAGCAGCTTAAACCGAAGACAGCACAATGAGCAGTTCTTC.

This clonotype was detected only a few times. V usage is TRBV27 and J usage is TRBJ2-1, with 8 bases identical to TRBD1. J lost 4 bases, V lost 4 bases, and 6 bases had no gene match. CDR1 and CDR2 from the germline V gene are MNHEY and SMNVEV (reference sequence). The CDR3 spans 15 residues. CDR3 DNA sequence: TGTGCCAGCAGTTCTCAGGGGGCGGCTTACAATGAGCAGTTCTTC. This codes for CASSSQGAAYNEQFF.

In its sample, this clonotype was seen a few times. The rearrangement uses TRBV6-6 and TRBJ2-1, with 11 positions matching TRBD1. Germline V gene data show CDR1 as MNHNY and CDR2 as SVGAGI (reference sequence). Trimming took 0 bases from V and 3 from J; bases not matched to a gene: 1. There are 16 residues in the CDR3. This chain's CDR3 is CASSYSGTGGYNEQFF. CDR3 DNA sequence: TGTGCCAGCAGTTACTCCGGGACAGGGGGCTACAATGAGCAGTTCTTC.

This clonotype was seen ten or more times. The chain combines TRBV7-2 with TRBJ1-1; no definite D call. There are 13 residues in the CDR3. Germline V gene data show CDR1 as SGHTA and CDR2 as FQGNSA. The germline V and J ends were trimmed by 4 bases and 1 base, with 7 bases remaining between them. CDR3 region: CASSSAANTEAFF. CDR3 in DNA: TGTGCCAGCAGCTCCGCGGCGAACACTGAAGCTTTCTTT.

V is TRBV23-1 and J is TRBJ1-5; D might be TRBD1 (5 bases). TRBV23-1 is identified as an open reading frame with a role that is uncertain. Trimming stripped 4 bases from V and 6 bases from J, with 16 bases between. This CDR3 contains 15 residues. CDR3 in amino acids: CASSRYQGFSQPQHF. As DNA, the CDR3 is TGCGCCAGCAGTCGGTATCAGGGATTCAGTCAGCCCCAGCATTTT.

The chain recombines TRBV11-2 with TRBJ2-1; tentatively, D is TRBD1 (6 bases). The CDR3 is made up of 16 amino acids. Trimming shortened V by 2 bases and J by 0 bases, and 11 bases separated the two germline ends. Germline V CDR1 and CDR2: SGHAT, FQNNGV. CDR3 bases: TGTGCCAGCAGCTTAAAAGTACAGGGCTCCTACAATGAGCAGTTCTTC. It encodes CASSLKVQGSYNEQFF.

This clonotype was detected only a few times. The V call is TRBV28, the J call TRBJ2-7; a weak D match, TRBD2 (6 bases). V shed 4 bases and J shed 5 bases, with 18 bases lying between them. Per germline, CDR1 MDHEN and CDR2 SYDVKM. CDR3 length: 15 amino acids. DNA for the CDR3: TGTGCCAGCAGTTCCCCCGAACTAGCATCCCACGAGCAGTACTTC. Translation: CASSSPELASHEQYF.

This clonotype came up many times. The CDR3 nucleotides read TGTGCCAGCAGCTTAGCTTTGACAGGGCGAAATTCACCCCTCCACTTT. This codes for CASSLALTGRNSPLHF. V gene TRBV7-8 combines with J gene TRBJ1-6; TRBD1 matches at 7 bases. There are 16 residues in the CDR3. Germline trimming cut 0 bases from V and 7 bases from J; bases unmatched to any gene: 6. Germline assignment: CDR1 SGHVS and CDR2 FQNEAQ.

The chain has TRBV27 and TRBJ2-6; a possible D gene is TRBD1 (5 bases). Between the trimmed V and J ends, which lost 7 bases and 1 base, there was a span of 8 bases. Germline V gene lookup returns CDR1 MNHEY and CDR2 SMNVEV (reference sequence). This CDR3 is built from 14 residues. CDR3 protein: CASKGVSGANVLTF. The CDR3 nucleotides read TGTGCCAGCAAAGGGGTGTCTGGGGCCAACGTCCTGACTTTC.

The V call is TRBV5-3, the J call TRBJ1-2; D may be TRBD1 (5 bases). TRBV5-3 is noted as an ORF with a role that remains uncertain. This CDR3 is built from 17 residues. The V and J ends lost 8 bases and 8 bases respectively, with 31 bases between them. Written as DNA, the CDR3 is TGTGCCAGCAGAATATCGACTCCGGGACCCCACGGATGGGGCTACACCTTC. Translation gives CASRISTPGPHGWGYTF.

The CDR3 DNA sequence: TGTGCCAGCAGACAACTAGCGGGAGGGTACAATGAGCAGTTCTTC. This encodes CASRQLAGGYNEQFF. The rearrangement uses TRBV6-1 and TRBJ2-1; TRBD2 aligns across 13 bases. V was pared by 6 bases and J by 4 bases, with 3 bases of the junction left unmatched. Germline assignment: CDR1 MNHNS and CDR2 SASEGT. The CDR3 has 15 residues.

A few counts support this clonotype. The chain joins TRBV7-2 to TRBJ2-5; 7 nucleotides align to TRBD2. The CDR3 loop spans 15 amino acids. Trimming at V came to 1 base and at J to 4 bases, leaving 6 bases not matched to a gene. Germline loops: CDR1 SGHTA, CDR2 FQGNSA. In nucleotides, the CDR3 is TGTGCCAGCAGCTTAGTGGGCGGGAGTATAGAGACCCAGTACTTC. Translated, it gives CASSLVGGSIETQYF.

This sequence joins TRBV11-2 and TRBJ2-1; no clear D gene. V gave up 3 bases and J gave up 0 bases, with 12 bases separating them. Germline V lookup: CDR1 SGHAT, CDR2 FQNNGV. The CDR3 has 16 amino acids. The CDR3 nucleotides read TGTGCCAGCAGCTTGGTCGCGCTCAGCTCCTACAATGAGCAGTTCTTC. Protein sequence: CASSLVALSSYNEQFF.

The genes are TRBV12-3 or TRBV12-4 and TRBJ1-2; possibly TRBD1 for D (6 bases). The CDR3 is 15 residues long. V lost 4 bases and J lost 5, with 17 bases in between. The CDR3 is CASSSWTVTSYGYTF. DNA of the CDR3: TGTGCCAGCAGTTCCTGGACAGTCACCTCTTATGGCTACACCTTC.

Ten or more counts support this clonotype. The chain combines TRBV7-2 with TRBJ2-5, with D tentatively TRBD2 (5 bases). Trimming left V 7 bases short and J 7 bases short, with 16 bases between. The length of the CDR3 is 13 residues. Germline-derived CDR1 and CDR2 are SGHTA and FQGNSA. The CDR3 protein is CASTPPSAGTQYF. The CDR3 DNA reads TGTGCCAGCACCCCCCCCTCCGCGGGGACCCAGTACTTC.

In its sample, this clonotype was seen a few times. The chain links TRBV20-1 to TRBJ2-1, with 9 bases identical to TRBD2. The junction had 9 bases not matched to a gene; V was cut back by 4 bases and J by 5 bases. CDR3 length: 15 amino acids. The germline V gene has CDR1 DFQATT and CDR2 SNEGSKA (reference sequence). Written as DNA, the CDR3 is TGCAGTGCTACCCCTGAAGCGGGGGGACACAATGAGCAGTTCTTC. Protein product: CSATPEAGGHNEQFF.

V usage is TRBV7-6 and J usage is TRBJ2-7; D may correspond to TRBD1 or TRBD2 (6 bases each). The germline CDR1 and CDR2 sequences are SGHVS and FNYEAQ. The CDR3 spans 15 residues. V lost 6 bases, J lost 1 base, and 16 bases lay in between. For the CDR3, the DNA is TGTGCCAGCAGTTTGGGGGGCCCCTTTTCCTACGAGCAGTACTTC. This encodes CASSLGGPFSYEQYF.

The rearrangement uses TRBV5-4 and TRBJ1-1, with D perhaps TRBD1 (6 bases). The germline V and J ends were trimmed by 1 base and 2 bases, with 12 bases remaining between them. The CDR3 consists of 15 residues. Germline V lookup: CDR1 SGHNT, CDR2 YYREEE (reference sequence). The CDR3 region is CASSLQLGGNTEAFF. CDR3 in DNA: TGTGCCAGCAGCTTGCAACTCGGGGGCAACACTGAAGCTTTCTTT.